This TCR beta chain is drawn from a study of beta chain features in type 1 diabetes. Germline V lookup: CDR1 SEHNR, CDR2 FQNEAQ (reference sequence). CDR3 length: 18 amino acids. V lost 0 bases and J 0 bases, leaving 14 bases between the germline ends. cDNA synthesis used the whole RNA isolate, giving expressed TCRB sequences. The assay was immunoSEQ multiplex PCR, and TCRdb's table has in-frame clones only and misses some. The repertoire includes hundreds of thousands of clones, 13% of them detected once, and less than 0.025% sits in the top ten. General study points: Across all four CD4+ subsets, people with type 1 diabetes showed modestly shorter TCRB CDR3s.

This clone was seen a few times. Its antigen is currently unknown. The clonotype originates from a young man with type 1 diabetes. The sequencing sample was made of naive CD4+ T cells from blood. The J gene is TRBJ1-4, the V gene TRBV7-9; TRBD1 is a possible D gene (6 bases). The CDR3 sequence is CASSLAHGQRATNEKLFF. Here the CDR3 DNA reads TGTGCCAGCAGCTTAGCTCACGGACAGAGAGCAACTAATGAAAAACTGTTTTTT.